Listed below are T cell receptor beta chains from one sample, sequenced in a study of blood T cell repertoires in COVID-19. Clones were read by immunoSEQ multiplex PCR, and TCRdb kept only the in-frame ones, dropping some. The data show 90,000 to 100,000 clones, around 87% seen once. The specimen was peripheral blood. Every receptor here comes from a human donor in a cohort sampled during active COVID-19. The CDR3 runs from the conserved cysteine through the conserved F or W. Fields, in order: V gene, J gene, clone size, D gene, CDR3 length, CDR3 protein, CDR3 DNA. A D gene is named only where the DNA matches it firmly. Size tells how often a clone was seen (once, few, many) or the class of an expanded clone, and some rows leave it out.

V: TRBV2
J: TRBJ2-2
size: .
D: .
length: 15
CDR3: CASSGTQGTAGELFF
DNA: TGTGCCAGCAGCGGTACACAGGGCACGGCCGGGGAGCTGTTTTTT

V: TRBV27
J: TRBJ1-2
size: .
D: TRBD1
length: 16
CDR3: CASSLFGQVLNYGYTF
DNA: TGTGCCAGCAGCCTCTTCGGACAGGTCCTCAACTATGGCTACACCTTC

V: TRBV2
J: TRBJ1-2
size: .
D: .
length: 12
CDR3: CASSDVFSGYTF
DNA: TGTGCCAGCAGTGATGTTTTCTCTGGCTACACCTTC

V: TRBV11-1
J: TRBJ2-1
size: .
D: TRBD2
length: 15
CDR3: CASSQSGLARLEQFF
DNA: TGTGCCAGCAGCCAATCGGGACTAGCGAGGCTCGAGCAGTTCTTC

V: TRBV5-1
J: TRBJ2-2
size: .
D: .
length: 15
CDR3: CASSFRGEGTGELFF
DNA: TGCGCCAGCAGCTTCAGGGGTGAGGGAACCGGGGAGCTGTTTTTT

V: TRBV7-3
J: TRBJ1-2
size: once
D: TRBD1
length: 14
CDR3: CASSAYQGADGYTF
DNA: TGTGCCAGCAGCGCCTACCAGGGGGCTGATGGCTACACCTTC

V: TRBV13
J: TRBJ1-6
size: .
D: .
length: 17
CDR3: CASSLGRVASFNSPLHF
DNA: TGTGCCAGCAGCTTAGGCCGGGTTGCGAGTTTTAATTCACCCCTCCACTTT

V: TRBV20-1
J: TRBJ2-1
size: .
D: .
length: 10
CDR3: CSVTSNEQFF
DNA: TGCAGTGTCACTAGCAATGAGCAGTTCTTC

V: TRBV7-2
J: TRBJ2-1
size: .
D: TRBD2
length: 17
CDR3: CASSFWSGTITYNEQFF
DNA: TGTGCCAGCAGCTTCTGGTCCGGGACTATAACCTACAATGAGCAGTTCTTC

V: TRBV10-3
J: TRBJ2-3
size: once
D: TRBD2
length: 15
CDR3: CAITRLAGGTDTQYF
DNA: TGTGCCATCACCCGACTAGCGGGGGGCACAGATACGCAGTATTTT

V: TRBV10-2
J: TRBJ1-6
size: .
D: .
length: 17
CDR3: CASRNLQESSYNSPLHF
DNA: TGCGCCAGCAGAAACCTACAGGAGAGCTCCTATAATTCACCCCTCCACTTT

V: TRBV6-5
J: TRBJ2-7
size: .
D: .
length: 15
CDR3: CASSPDRSGLYEQYF
DNA: TGTGCCAGCAGCCCAGACAGGTCCGGGCTCTACGAGCAGTACTTC

V: TRBV7-2
J: TRBJ1-4
size: once
D: .
length: 16
CDR3: CASSLYSTGINEKLFF
DNA: TGTGCCAGCAGCTTATACTCGACGGGGATTAATGAAAAACTGTTTTTT

V: TRBV10-3
J: TRBJ2-7
size: .
D: .
length: 14
CDR3: CAISASTGTYEQYF
DNA: TGTGCCATCAGCGCGTCAACCGGGACCTACGAGCAGTACTTC

V: TRBV27
J: TRBJ1-2
size: once
D: .
length: 13
CDR3: CASSLRGGKGYTF
DNA: TGTGCCAGCAGTTTAAGGGGGGGCAAAGGCTACACCTTC

V: TRBV27
J: TRBJ1-2
size: .
D: .
length: 14
CDR3: CASSFRTGYYGYTF
DNA: TGTGCCAGCAGTTTTCGAACAGGGTATTATGGCTACACCTTC

V: TRBV4-1
J: TRBJ2-1
size: few
D: .
length: 16
CDR3: CASSQVNLVVYNEQFF
DNA: TGCGCCAGCAGCCAAGTGAACCTAGTAGTGTACAATGAGCAGTTCTTC